This TCR beta chain was captured in a study of blood T cells in healthy people across ages. Findings and limits, study-wide: Long-lived donors had more naive CD4+ cells and higher diversity than aged donors. Older age went with lower TCR beta diversity per million T cells, in a roughly linear way.

The authors isolated at least 6.5 million PBMCs per sample. PCR was performed a second time for roughly 7 to 12 cycles using a sample-barcoded 5' primer and a J-beta primer mix. Each CDR3 protein gets one entry after TCRdb re-called the 5' RACE reads with MiXCR. The sample records around 800,000 distinct CDR3 sequences, less than 80% being singletons. The count of this clonotype is one. The antigen remains undetermined. Sequencing was performed on blood. The TCR was taken from a man between 25 and 39 years old in good health.

DNA of the CDR3: TGCGCCAGCAGCCAAGCTAGCGGGCAGCCTACGGAGCAGTACTTC. Residues: CASSQASGQPTEQYF. The chain couples TRBV4-3 to TRBJ2-7; 8 bases map to TRBD2. Germline V gives CDR1 LGHNA, CDR2 YSLEER. The CDR3 has 15 residues. The trim removed 1 base at V and 7 bases at J, leaving 9 bases unmatched.